This T cell receptor beta chain was sequenced for a study of identifying expanded T cells in peripheral blood. The study, taken as a whole, reports: Technical replicates showed around 1.2 changed clones; two weeks roughly 18; four weeks 19.

The protocol was immunoSEQ multiplex PCR, while the TCRdb copy is restricted to in-frame clones and leaves out a portion. The sample has approximately 58,000 clones; approximately 82% are singletons. As regards this clone: Its antigen is undetermined.

After removal of 2 bases from V and 3 bases from J, the junction contained 4 bases not matched to a gene. This CDR3 has 15 residues. Germline assignment: CDR1 SGDLS and CDR2 YYNGEE. The material sequenced was blood. The chain employs TRBV9 and TRBJ2-2; 7 nucleotides align to TRBD2. The receptor was isolated from a person aged 18 to 75 in good health. CDR3 sequence: CASSVAGADTGELFF. For the CDR3, the DNA is TGTGCCAGCAGCGTGGCGGGAGCTGACACCGGGGAGCTGTTTTTT.